This T cell receptor (beta chain) was obtained from a study of persistence of HIV-infected CD4 T cells. Across the study: A larger, less memory-rich fraction responded to anti-CD3/anti-CD28 beads than to antigen. Study-level results: Proviral oligoclonality tracked with TCR oligoclonality within the same sorted cells. Compared with CD3/CD28-stimulated cells, CMV- and Gag-responding cells showed lower TCRbeta richness.

Nonspecific anti-CD3/anti-CD28 bead stimulation represents the broad CD4+ T cell repertoire. Responding CD4+ T cells were sorted by upregulation of both CD40 ligand and CD69. Anti-CD28/CD49d costimulation, CD40-blocking antibody and enfuvirtide were given to CD8-depleted PBMCs for 15 to 20 hours. Sequencing used immunoSEQ version 4 in survey mode. Produced via immunoSEQ multiplex PCR; TCRdb's table is partial and in-frame only. The table includes tens of thousands of clones, 75% to 90% detected once. Trimming cost V 5 bases and J 0 bases; bases outside gene matches: 2. Per the germline V gene, CDR1 is SGHVS and CDR2 is FQNEAQ. The CDR3 is 15 residues long. With regard to this clone: Antigen specificity is unknown.

The V and J genes are TRBV7-8 and TRBJ2-7; 12 bases are a match to TRBD2. This specimen was CD4+ T cells sorted from PBMCs after roughly 18-hour stimulation, taken from a patient who received antiretroviral therapy. The TCR originated in an adult woman with HIV who was CMV-seropositive. CDR3: CASSTTSGSSYEQYF. The CDR3 DNA is TGTGCCAGCAGCACGACTAGCGGGAGCTCCTACGAGCAGTACTTC.